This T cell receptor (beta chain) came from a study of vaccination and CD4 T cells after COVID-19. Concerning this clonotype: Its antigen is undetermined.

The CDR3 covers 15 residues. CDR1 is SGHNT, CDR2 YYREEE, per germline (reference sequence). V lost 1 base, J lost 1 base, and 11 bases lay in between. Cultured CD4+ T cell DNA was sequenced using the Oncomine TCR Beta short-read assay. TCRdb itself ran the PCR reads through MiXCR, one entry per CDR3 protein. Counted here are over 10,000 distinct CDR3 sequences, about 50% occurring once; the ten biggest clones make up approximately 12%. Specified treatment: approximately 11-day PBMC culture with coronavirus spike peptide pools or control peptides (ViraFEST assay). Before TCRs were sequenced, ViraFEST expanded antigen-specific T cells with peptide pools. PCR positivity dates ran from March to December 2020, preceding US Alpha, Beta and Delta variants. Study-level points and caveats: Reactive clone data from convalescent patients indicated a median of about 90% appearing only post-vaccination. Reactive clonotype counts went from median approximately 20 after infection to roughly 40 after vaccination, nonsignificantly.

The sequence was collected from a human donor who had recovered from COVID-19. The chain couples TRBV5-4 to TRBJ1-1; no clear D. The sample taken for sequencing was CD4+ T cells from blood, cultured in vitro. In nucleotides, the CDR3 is TGTGCCAGCAGCTTGCCGCACGAGAGGAACACTGAAGCTTTCTTT. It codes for CASSLPHERNTEAFF.